Listed here are 23 T cell receptor beta chains from one sample, sequenced in a study of vaccination and CD4 T cells after COVID-19. The sample's treatment: roughly 10-day PBMC culture with coronavirus spike peptide pools or control peptides (ViraFEST assay). Before the COVID-19 pandemic (2011-2018), CD4+ T cells were obtained from the unexposed donor. Antigens for these TCRs are unknown. An Oncomine TCR Beta short-read assay was used to sequence the DNA from cultured CD4+ T cells. One entry per CDR3 protein results from TCRdb running MiXCR on the PCR reads. The sample contains about 4,400 distinct CDR3 sequences, about 28% of which appear only once. The sample comprised CD4+ T cells from blood, cultured in vitro. The receptors were gathered from a human donor in good health.

The gene calls are TRBV11-2 and TRBJ2-4, with 10 bases lining up with TRBD1. Germline V CDR1 and CDR2: SGHAT, FQNNGV. V lost 4 bases and J lost 8; bases outside the gene matches: 5. The CDR3 totals 14 residues. CDR3: CASSSTGGRDIQYF. As DNA, the CDR3 is TGTGCCAGCAGCTCGACAGGGGGCAGGGACATTCAGTACTTC.

This clonotype is termed medium-sized (0.01 to 0.1%). The rearrangement joins TRBV27 to TRBJ2-7, with D unresolved. Trimming removed 8 bases at V and 3 bases at J, with 5 bases between. Looked up from germline, CDR1 is MNHEY and CDR2 is SMNVEV (reference sequence). The CDR3 length is 10 residues. As DNA, the CDR3 is TGTGCCAGCGGTTACTACGAGCAGTACTTC. Translating gives CASGYYEQYF.

This clonotype appeared a few times. The chain combines TRBV19 with TRBJ1-5; D ambiguous. Per the germline V gene, CDR1 is LNHDA and CDR2 is SQIVND (reference sequence). Trimming left V 2 bases short and J 5 bases short, with 7 bases between. This CDR3 comprises 13 residues. The CDR3 protein is CASSISRYQPQHF. The CDR3 coding sequence is TGTGCCAGTAGTATATCCCGGTATCAGCCCCAGCATTTT.

This clonotype appeared a few times. This sequence joins TRBV19 and TRBJ2-3; TRBD2 matches at 8 bases. CDR1 and CDR2 from the germline V gene are LNHDA and SQIVND (reference sequence). The CDR3 sequence is 16 residues long. Trimming cost V 5 bases and J 0 bases; bases outside gene matches: 7. CDR3 residues: CASSPSGSLSTDTQYF. The DNA of the CDR3 is TGTGCCAGTAGTCCGAGCGGGAGTCTTAGCACAGATACGCAGTATTTT.

The genes are TRBV7-9 and TRBJ2-5; D unresolved. This CDR3 is 12 amino acids long. Germline lookup yields CDR1 SEHNR and CDR2 FQNEAQ (reference sequence). V was trimmed by 5 bases and J by 5 bases, leaving 9 bases between them. The CDR3 DNA sequence: TGTGCCAGCAGCCCCCCTAGGGAGACCCAGTACTTC. It codes for CASSPPRETQYF.

The V gene is TRBV19, the J gene TRBJ1-2, with D maybe TRBD1 (6 bases). V was clipped by 3 bases and J by 4 bases, with 12 bases between them. The length of the CDR3 is 14 residues. Looked up from germline, CDR1 is LNHDA and CDR2 is SQIVND (reference sequence). CDR3 bases: TGTGCCAGTAGTATCGACGGGGGCGGCTATGGCTACACCTTC. This codes for CASSIDGGGYGYTF.

The chain has TRBV11-3 and TRBJ2-7, with 8 nucleotides matching TRBD2. The CDR3 length is 13 residues. Germline V gene sequence: CDR1 SGHNT, CDR2 YENEEA. V was pared by 9 bases and J by 6 bases, with 10 bases of the junction left unmatched. CDR3 nucleotides: TGTGCCAGTGCTATAGCGGGAACTTTCGAGCAGTACTTC. Translated, it gives CASAIAGTFEQYF.

CDR3 sequence reads: CASSTRPTGAGYTF. For the CDR3, the DNA is TGTGCCAGTAGTACCCGCCCCACAGGGGCAGGCTACACCTTC. The rearrangement uses TRBV19 and TRBJ1-2, with TRBD1 matching 7 bases. The length of the CDR3 is 14 residues. V shed 4 bases, J shed 8 bases, and the junction held 10 bases outside the gene matches. Germline values: CDR1 LNHDA, CDR2 SQIVND (reference sequence).

Worth noting for this clonotype: An end of the junction differs from the germline gene, which may be a read error. The CDR3 is CASSYYEQHF. CDR3 bases: TGTGCCAGCAGTTACTACGAGCAGCACTTC. The chain recombines TRBV27 with TRBJ2-7; no reliable D call. The germline V gene has CDR1 MNHEY and CDR2 SMNVEV (reference sequence). The CDR3 covers 10 residues.

A note on this clonotype: Given a much more abundant clone one base away, this may be a read error. The chain couples TRBV27 to TRBJ1-2, with 7 bases lining up with TRBD1. V was pared by 10 bases and J by 8 bases, with 25 bases of the junction left unmatched. The CDR3 loop spans 17 amino acids. The germline V gene has CDR1 MNHEY and CDR2 SMNVEV (reference sequence). The CDR3 DNA is TGTGCCATCTGGCCTTCGGAGGGGGCTGCCACTCTATTAGGCTACACCTTC. It is translated as CAIWPSEGAATLLGYTF.

This clonotype was seen a handful of times. The rearrangement joins TRBV7-8 to TRBJ2-1; a weak D match, TRBD2 (6 bases). Germline CDR1 reads SGHVS; CDR2 reads FQNEAQ. The CDR3 is made up of 16 amino acids. Trimming pared 5 bases from V and 0 bases from J, leaving 14 bases between. CDR3 nucleotide sequence: TGTGCCAGCAGCCCTGAGCGGGCCCCCTCCTACAATGAGCAGTTCTTC. This codes for CASSPERAPSYNEQFF.

The chain has TRBV19 and TRBJ2-7, with D tentatively TRBD2 (6 bases). The CDR3 sequence is 14 residues long. V was cut by 7 bases and J by 3 bases, with 16 bases left in between. Germline values: CDR1 LNHDA, CDR2 SQIVND (reference sequence). CDR3: CASMGGPRGYEQYF. The DNA of the CDR3 is TGTGCCAGTATGGGGGGACCGCGCGGCTACGAGCAGTACTTC.

Only a few counts were recorded for this clonotype. This chain uses TRBV7-3 with TRBJ2-2; D remains ambiguous. Germline lookup yields CDR1 SGHTA and CDR2 FQGTGA. The V and J ends lost 4 bases and 5 bases respectively, with 11 bases between them. The CDR3 has 14 residues. As DNA, the CDR3 is TGTGCCAGCAGCTCAGTGGTAGGGACCGGGGAGCTGTTTTTT. Residues: CASSSVVGTGELFF.

This clonotype was recorded once. The genes are TRBV6-2 or TRBV6-3 and TRBJ2-7, with TRBD1 as a possible D gene (6 bases). V shed 7 bases and J shed 3 bases, with 16 bases lying between them. The CDR3 length is 14 residues. The germline CDR1 and CDR2 sequences are MNHEY and SVGEGT. CDR3 DNA: TGTGCCAGCAACGACCTCCAGGGGTTCTACGAGCAGTACTTC. Translation: CASNDLQGFYEQYF.

This clonotype was recorded a few times. The junction departs from the called germline gene at one end, perhaps through a read error. The chain joins TRBV20-1 to TRBJ2-2, with TRBD2 matching 8 bases. The germline V gene has CDR1 DFQATT and CDR2 SNEGSKA (reference sequence). CDR3 size: 13 residues. CDR3 in DNA: TGCAGTGCCAGAGCGGGAGTAGAGGGGGAGCTGTTTTTT. This codes for CSARAGVEGELFF.

This rearrangement joins TRBV5-6 to TRBJ1-2, with TRBD1 matching over 9 bases. This CDR3 is built from 14 residues. V dropped 4 bases and J dropped 7; count of bases not matched to a gene: 8. Per germline, CDR1 SGHDT and CDR2 YYEEEE. The CDR3 nucleotides are TGTGCCAGCAGCCGCGGGACAGGGATATCTGGCTACACCTTC. This gives the protein CASSRGTGISGYTF.

This chain links TRBV20-1 with TRBJ2-1; TRBD1 or TRBD2 may be the D gene (5 bases each). The V and J ends lost 3 bases and 4 bases respectively, with 28 bases between them. Germline V CDR1 and CDR2: DFQATT, SNEGSKA (reference sequence). The length of the CDR3 is 19 residues. The CDR3 protein is CSASGGSALPGPVYNEQFF. DNA for the CDR3: TGCAGTGCTAGTGGTGGCAGTGCCCTCCCGGGACCAGTTTACAATGAGCAGTTCTTC.

The gene calls are TRBV7-9 and TRBJ2-3, with D hard to call. The V and J ends lost 4 bases and 4 bases respectively, with 3 bases between them. The length of the CDR3 is 11 residues. CDR1 and CDR2 (germline): SEHNR, FQNEAQ (reference sequence). The CDR3 reads CASSSADTQYF. CDR3 DNA: TGTGCCAGCAGCTCCGCAGATACGCAGTATTTT.

This clonotype was counted a single time. The chain recombines TRBV19 with TRBJ2-5; 7 positions agree with TRBD1. Trimming removed 6 bases from V and 7 bases from J; junction bases left unmatched: 11. The CDR3 has 14 residues. Germline CDR1 reads LNHDA; CDR2 reads SQIVND (reference sequence). CDR3 bases: TGTGCCAGTAGCATCACAGGGGTTGGGGGGACCCAGTACTTC. This sequence encodes CASSITGVGGTQYF.

This sequence joins TRBV20-1 and TRBJ2-1; 12 nucleotides align to TRBD2. CDR1 DFQATT and CDR2 SNEGSKA come from the germline V gene (reference sequence). CDR3 length equals 17 residues. Losses at the gene ends were 0 bases for V and 8 bases for J; bases not matched to a gene: 11. Here the CDR3 reads CSARDPRGASGGDEQFF. In DNA, the CDR3 is TGCAGTGCTAGAGATCCCCGCGGGGCTAGCGGGGGGGATGAGCAGTTCTTC.

This clonotype was picked up a small number of times. The rearrangement joins TRBV5-4 to TRBJ2-5; D perhaps matches TRBD1 (5 bases). The CDR3 is 14 amino acids. Germline lookup yields CDR1 SGHNT and CDR2 YYREEE (reference sequence). Between the trimmed V and J ends, which lost 4 bases and 2 bases, there was a span of 12 bases. CDR3 in amino acids: CASSTGQAQETQYF. The CDR3, as DNA: TGTGCCAGCAGCACAGGACAAGCTCAAGAGACCCAGTACTTC.

V and J are TRBV10-3 and TRBJ2-2; 8 positions match TRBD1. CDR1 ENHRY and CDR2 SYGVKD come from the germline V gene. The CDR3 runs 16 residues. The ends lost 7 bases at V and 7 bases at J; junction bases unmatched: 14. The CDR3 loop is CAIKTGDLLDYGELFF. The CDR3 region has the DNA TGTGCCATCAAGACAGGGGACCTCTTAGATTACGGGGAGCTGTTTTTT.

The chain carries TRBV29-1 and TRBJ2-7, with 12 bases lining up with TRBD2. V trimming: 4 bases; J trimming: 0 bases; junction bases outside the gene matches: 4. CDR1 is SQVTM, CDR2 ANQGSEA, per germline. CDR3 length: 15 residues. For the CDR3, the DNA is TGCAGCGTTGGCGGACTAGCGGGGAGCTCCTACGAGCAGTACTTC. It encodes CSVGGLAGSSYEQYF.